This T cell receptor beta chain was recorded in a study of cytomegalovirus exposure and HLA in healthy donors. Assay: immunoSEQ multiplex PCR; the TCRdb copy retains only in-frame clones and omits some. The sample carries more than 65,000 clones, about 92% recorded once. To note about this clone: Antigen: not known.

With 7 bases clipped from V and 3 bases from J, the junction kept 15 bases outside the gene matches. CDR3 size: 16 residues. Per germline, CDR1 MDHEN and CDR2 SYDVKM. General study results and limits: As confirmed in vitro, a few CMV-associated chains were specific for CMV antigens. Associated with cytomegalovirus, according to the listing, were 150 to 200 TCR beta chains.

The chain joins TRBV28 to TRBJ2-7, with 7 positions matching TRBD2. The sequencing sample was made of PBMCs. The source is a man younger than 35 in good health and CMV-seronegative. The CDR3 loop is CASTPNGRFPNYEQYF. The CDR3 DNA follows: TGTGCCAGCACCCCCAACGGGAGGTTTCCCAACTACGAGCAGTACTTC.